Below, 4 T cell receptor beta chains from the same sample are listed, as sequenced in a study of cytomegalovirus exposure and HLA in healthy donors. PCR primers comprised 60 Vbeta and 13 Jbeta primers. TCRdb keeps only in-frame clones here, not all; method: immunoSEQ multiplex PCR. Here the sample spans over 65,000 clones, around 79% being singletons. Sample: PBMCs. The receptors were gathered from a woman between 25 and 40 years old in good health and CMV-seropositive.

The rearrangement links TRBV19 to TRBJ2-6; weak D call: TRBD1 (6 bases). In germline, CDR1 is LNHDA, CDR2 SQIVND (reference sequence). V shed 7 bases and J shed 0 bases, with 19 bases lying between them. The CDR3 runs 18 residues. The CDR3 DNA is TGTGCCAGTAAAGCGACCGCCGGGACACCCTCTGGGGCCAACGTCCTGACTTTC. Translating gives CASKATAGTPSGANVLTF.

A note on this clone: A read error may account for a junction end that differs from germline. Other nucleotide sequences from this sample produce the same CDR3. The rearrangement links TRBV7-3 to TRBJ2-6; TRBD2 aligns across 10 bases. This CDR3 has 20 amino acids. Germline V gene lookup returns CDR1 SGHTA and CDR2 FQGTGA. The chain's CDR3 is CASSGPGLANRESGANVLTF. DNA for the CDR3: TGTGCTAGCAGCGGGCCGGGACTAGCGAATCGGGAGTCTGGGGCCAACGTCCTGACTTTC.

The sample holds one count of this clone. The chain uses TRBV7-2 and TRBJ2-3, with D maybe TRBD2 (5 bases). The CDR3 loop spans 13 amino acids. V gave up 1 base and J gave up 8 bases, with 10 bases separating them. In germline, CDR1 is SGHTA, CDR2 FQGNSA. CDR3 in DNA: TGTGCCAGCAGCTTAGAACCTAGCAGTACGCAGTATTTT. It codes for CASSLEPSSTQYF. Using reference TRBV7-2 and TRBJ2-3 for the parts outside the CDR3, the full variable domain is GAGVSQSPSNKVTEKGKDVELRCDPISGHTALYWYRQSLGQGLEFLIYFQGNSAPDKSGLPSDRFSAERTGGSVSTLTIQRTQQEDSAVYLCASSLEPSSTQYFGPGTRLTVL.

A few counts support this clone. The V and J genes are TRBV6-1 and TRBJ2-1; 8 positions agree with TRBD2. CDR1 is MNHNS, CDR2 SASEGT, per germline. The CDR3 sequence is 15 residues long. Germline trimming cut 0 bases from V and 6 bases from J; bases unmatched to any gene: 4. The DNA for the CDR3 is TGTGCCAGCAGTGAAGCGAGCGGGAGCGGCAATGAGCAGTTCTTC. This encodes CASSEASGSGNEQFF.